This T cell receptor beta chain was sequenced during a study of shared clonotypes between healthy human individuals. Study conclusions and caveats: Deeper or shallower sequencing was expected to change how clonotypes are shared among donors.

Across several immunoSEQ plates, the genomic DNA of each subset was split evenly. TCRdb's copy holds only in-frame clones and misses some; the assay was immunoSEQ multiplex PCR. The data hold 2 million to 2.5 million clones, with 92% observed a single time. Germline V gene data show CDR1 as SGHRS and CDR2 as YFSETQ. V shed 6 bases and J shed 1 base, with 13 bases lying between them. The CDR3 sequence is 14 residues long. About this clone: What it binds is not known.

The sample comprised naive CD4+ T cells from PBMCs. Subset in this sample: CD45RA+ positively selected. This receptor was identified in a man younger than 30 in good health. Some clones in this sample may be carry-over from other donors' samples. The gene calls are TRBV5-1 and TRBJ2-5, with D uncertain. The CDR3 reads CASTQAGSQETQYF. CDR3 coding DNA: TGCGCCAGCACCCAAGCAGGCAGCCAAGAGACCCAGTACTTC.